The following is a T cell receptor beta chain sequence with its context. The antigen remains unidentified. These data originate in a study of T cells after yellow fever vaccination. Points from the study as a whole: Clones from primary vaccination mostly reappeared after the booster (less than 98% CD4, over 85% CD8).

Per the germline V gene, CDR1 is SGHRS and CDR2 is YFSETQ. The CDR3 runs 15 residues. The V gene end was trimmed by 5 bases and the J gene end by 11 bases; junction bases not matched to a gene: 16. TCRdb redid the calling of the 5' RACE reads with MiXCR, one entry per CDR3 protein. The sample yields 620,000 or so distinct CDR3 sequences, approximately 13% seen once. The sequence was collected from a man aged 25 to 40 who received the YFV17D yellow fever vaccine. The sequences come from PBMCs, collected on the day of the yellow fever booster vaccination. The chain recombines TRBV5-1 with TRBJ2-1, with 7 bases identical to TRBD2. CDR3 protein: CASRTQRGSTVQQFF. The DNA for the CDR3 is TGCGCCAGCAGAACCCAGCGGGGAAGTACCGTGCAGCAGTTCTTC.